The 10 T cell receptor beta chains below all came from one sample that was sequenced in a study of regulatory T cells in long-lasting Graves disease. HTBI primers from iRepertoire and Arm-PCR of CDR3 regions yielded the TCR beta libraries. TCRdb reprocessed the multiplex PCR reads via MiXCR and lists one record per CDR3 protein. The sample holds about 620,000 distinct CDR3 sequences, roughly 15% seen once. Time point described: newly diagnosed GD, antithyroid drugs for less than 3 months. PBMCs provided the RNA from which the TCR library was made. The same specimen was also included in a second study, on T cells in Graves' hyperthyroidism and ophthalmopathy.

The source was peripheral blood mononuclear cells (PBMCs), collected at new diagnosis, from a patient treated with antithyroid drugs. The receptors here all came from a woman in her 30s with Graves disease.

This chain uses TRBV4-2 with TRBJ2-7; TRBD1 is a possible D gene (6 bases). Per germline, CDR1 LGHNA and CDR2 YNFKEQ. V was shortened by 4 bases and J by 3 bases, with 13 bases between the two germline ends. This CDR3 spans 14 amino acids. The CDR3 is CASSLGDMIYEQYF. In DNA, the CDR3 is TGTGCCAGCAGCCTAGGGGACATGATCTACGAGCAGTACTTC.

This clonotype was detected many times. The chain carries TRBV7-3 and TRBJ2-2, with 8 bases aligning to TRBD2. V lost 5 bases and J lost 0; bases outside the gene matches: 2. This CDR3 is built from 15 residues. Germline CDR1 SGHTA, CDR2 FQGTGA. This chain's CDR3 is CASSNSGANTGELFF. The CDR3 DNA reads TGTGCCAGCAGCAATAGCGGGGCGAACACCGGGGAGCTGTTTTTT.

There are a few counts of this clonotype. The chain uses TRBV20-1 and TRBJ2-7; D tentatively fits TRBD1 or TRBD2 (5 bases each). V shed 7 bases and J shed 5 bases, with 24 bases lying between them. This CDR3 region has 15 residues. CDR1 is DFQATT, CDR2 SNEGSKA, per germline (reference sequence). CDR3 sequence reads: CSVRALVLTRNEQYF. Written as DNA, the CDR3 is TGCAGTGTCAGGGCCCTGGTACTAACTAGAAACGAGCAGTACTTC.

The chain has TRBV24-1 and TRBJ1-2, with 10 bases identical to TRBD1. The CDR3 has 14 amino acids. With V trimmed by 4 bases and J by 8 bases, 6 bases remained unmatched. The germline V gene has CDR1 KGHDR and CDR2 SFDVKD. CDR3 region: CATSDPGTGDGYTF. CDR3 bases: TGTGCCACCAGTGACCCCGGGACAGGGGACGGCTACACCTTC.

The sample holds many counts of this clonotype. The V call is TRBV11-2, the J call TRBJ1-2, with unresolved D. The germline V gene has CDR1 SGHAT and CDR2 FQNNGV. This CDR3 is built from 13 residues. Trimming stripped 5 bases from V and 7 bases from J, with 14 bases between. The CDR3 DNA is TGTGCCAGCAGCCGCCTGGCGGGCTCTGGCTACACCTTC. Encoded protein: CASSRLAGSGYTF. The complete variable domain, with remaining parts taken from reference TRBV11-2 and TRBJ1-2, reads EAGVAQSPRYKIIEKRQSVAFWCNPISGHATLYWYQQILGQGPKLLIQFQNNGVVDDSQLPKDRFSAERLKGVDSTLKIQPAKLEDSAVYLCASSRLAGSGYTFGSGTRLTVV.

The chain recombines TRBV12-3 or TRBV12-4 with TRBJ1-4; TRBD1 agrees at 9 bases. Trimming at V came to 4 bases and at J to 1 base, leaving 7 bases not matched to a gene. This CDR3 is 17 amino acids long. In nucleotides, the CDR3 is TGTGCCAGCAGTTACAGGGGGCGTCGAGGAACTAATGAAAAACTGTTTTTT. It yields the protein CASSYRGRRGTNEKLFF.

The rearrangement uses TRBV19 and TRBJ1-5, with D perhaps matching TRBD1 (5 bases). CDR3 length: 17 residues. Trimming shortened V by 3 bases and J by 3 bases, and 18 bases separated the two germline ends. Germline V gives CDR1 LNHDA, CDR2 SQIVND (reference sequence). CDR3 nucleotides: TGTGCCAGTAGTATGCTGATTCGGACACGCTACAATCAGCCCCAGCATTTT. Its translation is CASSMLIRTRYNQPQHF.

There are many counts of this clonotype. The V gene is TRBV18, the J gene TRBJ2-7; D is undetermined. The CDR3 has 13 amino acids. Looked up from germline, CDR1 is KGHSH and CDR2 is LQKENI. Trimming left V 8 bases short and J 4 bases short, with 15 bases between. This chain's CDR3 is CASTPGLSYEQYF. CDR3 in DNA: TGTGCCAGCACCCCGGGCCTATCTTACGAGCAGTACTTC.

The J gene is TRBJ2-1, the V gene TRBV19; D is perhaps TRBD2 (6 bases). Trimming pared 10 bases from V and 2 bases from J, leaving 21 bases between. The CDR3 totals 16 residues. Germline CDR1 LNHDA, CDR2 SQIVND (reference sequence). The CDR3 sequence is CATRFSGVYPYNEQFF. DNA for the CDR3: TGTGCCACCAGATTCTCGGGAGTCTACCCCTACAATGAGCAGTTCTTC. Full variable domain (missing parts from reference TRBV19 and TRBJ2-1): DGGITQSPKYLFRKEGQNVTLSCEQNLNHDAMYWYRQDPGQGLRLIYYSQIVNDFQKGDIAEGYSVSREKKESFPLTVTSAQKNPTAFYLCATRFSGVYPYNEQFFGPGTRLTVL.

This clonotype was seen many times. The chain is built from TRBV6-1 and TRBJ1-2; 8 positions agree with TRBD1. Germline lookup yields CDR1 MNHNS and CDR2 SASEGT. The V segment lost 6 bases and the J segment 7 bases; nucleotides outside the gene matches: 10. The CDR3 runs 14 residues. The CDR3 sequence is CASSGTGGSGGYTF. The CDR3 region has the DNA TGTGCCAGCAGCGGAACAGGGGGTAGTGGTGGCTACACCTTC.